This T cell receptor beta chain was sequenced for a study of cytomegalovirus exposure and HLA in healthy donors. Researchers ran the PCR with 60 Vbeta and 13 Jbeta primers. TCRdb's copy holds only in-frame clones and misses some; the assay was immunoSEQ multiplex PCR. The sample shows about 100,000 clones, approximately 76% of them seen only once. The CDR3 runs 15 residues. V lost 4 bases and J lost 5; bases outside the gene matches: 8. Germline CDR1 reads MDHEN; CDR2 reads SYDVKM. The sequence derives from a man in his forties in good health and CMV-seropositive. The sequenced material came from PBMCs. The chain carries TRBV28 and TRBJ2-3; TRBD1 aligns across 8 bases. CDR3 region: CASSSGTTGGDTQYF. The CDR3 bases are TGTGCCAGCAGTTCAGGGACCACAGGGGGAGATACGCAGTATTTT.